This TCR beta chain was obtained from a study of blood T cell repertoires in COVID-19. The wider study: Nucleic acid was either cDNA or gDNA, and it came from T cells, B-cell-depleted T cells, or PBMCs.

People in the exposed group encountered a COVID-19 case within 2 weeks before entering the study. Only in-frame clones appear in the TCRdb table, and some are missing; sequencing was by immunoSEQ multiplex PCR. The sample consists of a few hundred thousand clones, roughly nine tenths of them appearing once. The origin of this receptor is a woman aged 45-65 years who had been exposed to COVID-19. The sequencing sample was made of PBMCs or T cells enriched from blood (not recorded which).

In DNA, the CDR3 is TGTGCCAGCAGTTTAGCGGAGAATTCACCCCTCCACTTT. It yields the protein CASSLAENSPLHF. The rearrangement uses TRBV12-3 or TRBV12-4 and TRBJ1-6; D not resolved. Deletions cut 0 bases from V and 7 bases from J, with 4 bases between. The CDR3 loop spans 13 amino acids.